This TCR beta chain was observed in a study of cytomegalovirus exposure and HLA in healthy donors. As for the study in general: An earlier analysis identified 117 million unique TCR beta sequences in about 170 million T cells. Findings of the study overall: In a later analysis, HLA-associated beta chains showed higher expansion and lower generation probabilities than comparable chains. Of the V segments, some could not be distinguished, including TRBV6-2 and TRBV6-3, and were excluded.

The length of the CDR3 is 14 residues. V was cut by 2 bases and J by 8 bases, with 11 bases left in between. Looked up from germline, CDR1 is SGHDT and CDR2 is YYEEEE. In the case of this clone: The antigen is unknown.

Amplification used 60 Vbeta primers and 13 Jbeta primers. Measured with immunoSEQ multiplex PCR; TCRdb has only the in-frame clones, and not every one. The table includes 150,000 to 200,000 clones, roughly 90% detected once. This sequence joins TRBV5-6 and TRBJ1-6; D perhaps matches TRBD1 (5 bases). The sequence derives from a boy aged 2 to 9 in good health and CMV-seronegative. Sequencing was done on a sample of PBMCs. CDR3 region: CASSFGTGYSPLHF. In nucleotides, the CDR3 is TGTGCCAGCAGCTTTGGGACTGGCTATTCACCCCTCCACTTT.